Below are 4 T cell receptor beta chains sequenced from a single sample in a study of regulatory T cells in long-lasting Graves disease. Building the TCR beta libraries relied on iRepertoire HTBI primers, and CDR3 regions underwent Arm-PCR. TCRdb recomputed calls from the multiplex PCR reads with MiXCR, one row per CDR3 protein. The profile shows about 470,000 distinct CDR3 sequences, 14% to 15% of them singletons. Time point specified: newly diagnosed GD, antithyroid drugs for less than 3 months. The TCR library used RNA extracted from PBMCs. These same data were also listed under a study on T cells in Graves' hyperthyroidism and ophthalmopathy.

This material consisted of peripheral blood mononuclear cells (PBMCs), taken at new diagnosis, from a patient treated with antithyroid drugs. The receptors originated from a woman in her thirties with Graves disease.

This clonotype showed up many times. V is TRBV20-1 and J is TRBJ2-7, with D possibly matching TRBD1 (5 bases). Germline V CDR1 and CDR2: DFQATT, SNEGSKA (reference sequence). Trimming took 6 bases from V and 2 from J, leaving 17 bases between them. This CDR3 has 14 residues. CDR3 loop: CSANELGHPYEQYF. In DNA form, the CDR3 reads TGCAGTGCCAACGAACTTGGACACCCCTACGAGCAGTACTTC.

This clonotype came up many times. J is TRBJ1-5 and V is TRBV2, with a tentative D call TRBD1 (5 bases). CDR3 size: 16 residues. Germline lookup yields CDR1 SNHLY and CDR2 FYNNEI. V lost 6 bases, J lost 3 bases, and 18 bases lay in between. This CDR3 is CASSPRGHSSNQPQHF. Written as DNA, the CDR3 is TGTGCCAGCAGCCCGCGGGGCCACAGTTCCAATCAGCCCCAGCATTTT.

This clonotype has a count of ten or more. The rearrangement joins TRBV6-2 or TRBV6-3 to TRBJ2-5, with 9 nucleotides matching TRBD2. Germline CDR1 reads MNHEY; CDR2 reads SVGEGT. Trimming took 2 bases from V and 4 from J; bases not matched to a gene: 5. This CDR3 spans 15 amino acids. CDR3 residues: CASSYEGAGGETQYF. For the CDR3, the DNA is TGTGCCAGCAGTTACGAGGGAGCGGGAGGAGAGACCCAGTACTTC.

This clonotype occurred many times. The rearrangement joins TRBV6-2 or TRBV6-3 to TRBJ1-1; the D gene is possibly TRBD1 (6 bases). Germline CDR1 reads MNHEY; CDR2 reads SVGEGT. The CDR3 is 16 amino acids. The V gene lost 1 base and the J gene lost 1 base, with 13 bases spanning the gap. The CDR3 region has the DNA TGTGCCAGCAGTTACTGGTCGGACAGTCCGAACACTGAAGCTTTCTTT. Translated, it gives CASSYWSDSPNTEAFF.